These 13 T cell receptor beta chains originate from one sample sequenced in a study of cytomegalovirus exposure and HLA in healthy donors (dated by TCRdb to the late 2010s). Library creation used the immunoSEQ multiplex PCR assay. The multiplex PCR relied on a mix of 60 forward primers for TCR Vbeta segments and 13 reverse primers for TCR Jbeta segments. TCRdb stores this immuneACCESS table with in-frame sequences only. Part of the clones is absent; in the studies checked, under half of the shortfall reflects unresolved V genes, and no reason is known for the rest. The sample table records about 180,000 clones; around four fifths of these occur just once. Approximately 1.3% of the sample comes from the top ten. The sequenced material came from PBMCs. The receptors were sampled from a man under 40 in good health and CMV-seronegative.

The genes are TRBV15 and TRBJ2-1; D perhaps matches TRBD2 (6 bases). CDR1 is LNHNV, CDR2 YYDKDF, per germline (reference sequence). The CDR3 consists of 15 residues. Trimming cost V 0 bases and J 6 bases, with 12 bases left between them. In DNA form, the CDR3 reads TGTGCCACCAGCAGAGATCGGCGGGAATTCAATGAGCAGTTCTTC. Encoded protein: CATSRDRREFNEQFF.

The genes are TRBV28 and TRBJ2-3, with 9 bases identical to TRBD2. V was pared by 11 bases and J by 2 bases, with 5 bases of the junction left unmatched. CDR1 MDHEN and CDR2 SYDVKM come from the germline V gene. The CDR3 spans 13 residues. The CDR3: CASRLADTDTQYF. CDR3 in DNA: TGTGCCTCGAGACTAGCGGACACAGATACGCAGTATTTT.

The chain uses TRBV9 and TRBJ2-7; TRBD2 is a possible D gene (6 bases). The CDR3 covers 16 residues. The V gene lost 0 bases and the J gene lost 3 bases, with 16 bases spanning the gap. Germline values: CDR1 SGDLS, CDR2 YYNGEE. The DNA of the CDR3 is TGTGCCAGCAGCGTAGTCGGGGGTTCGGCATTCTACGAGCAGTACTTC. This gives the protein CASSVVGGSAFYEQYF.

The rearrangement links TRBV7-8 to TRBJ2-4, with 14 bases identical to TRBD2. From germline, CDR1 is SGHVS and CDR2 FQNEAQ. This CDR3 is 20 amino acids long. The ends lost 5 bases at V and 3 bases at J; junction bases unmatched: 15. CDR3 nucleotide sequence: TGTGCCAGCAGCCCGCTCACGACTAGCGGGGGGGGAGAGGTCAAAAACATTCAGTACTTC. It yields the protein CASSPLTTSGGGEVKNIQYF.

This clone was seen just once. The V call is TRBV30, the J call TRBJ2-2; D is unclear. Germline CDR1 is GTSNPN and CDR2 is SVGIG (reference sequence). CDR3 length equals 15 residues. V was trimmed by 2 bases and J by 1 base, leaving 11 bases between them. In nucleotides, the CDR3 is TGTGCCTGGAGTAGAAACAGAATGAACACCGGGGAGCTGTTTTTT. Translation gives CAWSRNRMNTGELFF.

CDR3 sequence: CASSFPGTPTGQQYF. For the CDR3, the DNA is TGTGCCAGCAGTTTCCCCGGGACACCCACAGGTCAGCAGTACTTC. The V gene is TRBV6-5, the J gene TRBJ2-7; weak D call: TRBD1 (6 bases). This CDR3 has 15 amino acids. Germline V gene sequence: CDR1 MNHEY, CDR2 SVGAGI. V was pared by 4 bases and J by 8 bases, with 21 bases between.

The CDR3 DNA is TGCAGCGTTGAGGACAGCTCCGCACCTAAGGGCGAGCAGTACTTC. It codes for CSVEDSSAPKGEQYF. The J gene is TRBJ2-5, the V gene TRBV29-1; D is possibly TRBD1 (6 bases). TRBJ2-7 matches the DNA end more closely, so the J call is doubtful. The CDR3 is 15 residues long. The germline CDR1 and CDR2 sequences are SQVTM and ANQGSEA.

This chain uses TRBV7-9 with TRBJ2-7; D unresolved. CDR1 is SEHNR and CDR2 is FQNEAQ in the germline V gene (reference sequence). V shed 1 base and J shed 0 bases, with 7 bases lying between them. The CDR3 covers 14 residues. In DNA, the CDR3 is TGTGCCAGCAGCTTAGGTGCAGGCTCCTACGAGCAGTACTTC. Its translation is CASSLGAGSYEQYF.

This clone has more than one count but fewer than ten. The chain employs TRBV4-1 and TRBJ2-1; TRBD2 might be the D (6 bases). Between the trimmed V and J ends, which lost 1 base and 8 bases, there was a span of 12 bases. The CDR3 extends over 14 amino acids. In germline, CDR1 is MGHRA, CDR2 YSYEKL. The CDR3 is CASSQGLVVDEQFF. The CDR3 region has the DNA TGCGCCAGCAGCCAAGGACTAGTTGTCGATGAGCAGTTCTTC.

The genes are TRBV4-1 and TRBJ2-5; 7 positions agree with TRBD1. V lost 4 bases, J lost 4 bases, and 9 bases stayed unmatched. The germline CDR1 and CDR2 sequences are MGHRA and YSYEKL. The CDR3 is made up of 15 amino acids. The CDR3 here is CASSRASDRRETQYF. CDR3 bases: TGCGCCAGCAGCCGCGCCTCGGACAGGCGAGAGACCCAGTACTTC.

This clone was counted a single time. V is TRBV11-3 and J is TRBJ2-2; 9 bases match TRBD2. The CDR3 is 16 residues long. Looked up from germline, CDR1 is SGHNT and CDR2 is YENEEA. Trimming took 3 bases from V and 6 from J; bases not matched to a gene: 8. This chain's CDR3 is CASSFTPGTSPGELFF. The CDR3 DNA reads TGTGCCAGCAGCTTTACTCCCGGGACTAGCCCCGGGGAGCTGTTTTTT.

For the CDR3, the DNA is TGCGCCAGCAGCCAAGATCCAGCAGGGGAGCAGTACTTC. Residues: CASSQDPAGEQYF. The chain has TRBV4-3 and TRBJ2-7; perhaps TRBD1 as D (5 bases). The CDR3 runs 13 residues. V was trimmed by 0 bases and J by 7 bases, leaving 10 bases between them. Germline V gene lookup returns CDR1 LGHNA and CDR2 YSLEER.

This chain links TRBV10-2 with TRBJ2-3; D is perhaps TRBD2 (6 bases). Germline values: CDR1 WSHSY, CDR2 SAAADI. CDR3 length equals 13 residues. Trimming pared 11 bases from V and 3 bases from J, leaving 15 bases between. CDR3 sequence: CAAAAGGTDTQYF. CDR3 nucleotide sequence: TGCGCCGCTGCGGCCGGGGGAACAGATACGCAGTATTTT.